The 22 T cell receptor beta chains reported below all come from one sample, sequenced in a study of draining lymph node invasion in breast cancer. TCRdb ran MiXCR on the bulk RNA-seq reads and lists one entry per CDR3 protein. The top ten hold over 6.5% of the sample, which has some 2,900 distinct CDR3 sequences, 60% to 75% seen once. Cells sorted as CD4+ CD45RA- CD25high were taken as memory regulatory T cells. Sequencing was done on a sample of sorted memory Tregs from a lymph node. These receptors were obtained from a female donor with luminal breast cancer.

This clonotype came up a few times. The chain links TRBV18 to TRBJ1-2; unclear D gene. V was trimmed by 6 bases and J by 8 bases, leaving 10 bases between them. The germline V gene has CDR1 KGHSH and CDR2 LQKENI. This CDR3 has 11 residues. CDR3 residues: CASSPARGYTF. CDR3 bases: TGTGCCAGCTCCCCCGCAAGGGGCTACACCTTC.

The chain combines TRBV5-1 with TRBJ2-3; a weak D match, TRBD2 (7 bases). Germline assignment: CDR1 SGHRS and CDR2 YFSETQ. Trimming stripped 6 bases from V and 3 bases from J, with 17 bases between. The CDR3 has 15 residues. This CDR3 reads CASTVGGGGTDTQYF. The CDR3 DNA reads TGCGCCAGCACCGTTGGGGGGGGCGGAACAGATACGCAGTATTTT.

The chain carries TRBV11-2 and TRBJ1-2; perhaps TRBD1 as D (6 bases). From germline, CDR1 is SGHAT and CDR2 FQNNGV. The CDR3 sequence is 13 residues long. V was cut by 7 bases and J by 8 bases, with 17 bases left in between. The CDR3 DNA reads TGTGCCAGCACCATTCAAGGGGGTTGGGGCTACACCTTC. Translated: CASTIQGGWGYTF.

The J gene is TRBJ2-1, the V gene TRBV20-1; D is ambiguous. Germline V gene lookup returns CDR1 DFQATT and CDR2 SNEGSKA (reference sequence). V was shortened by 6 bases and J by 12 bases, with 15 bases between the two germline ends. This CDR3 is built from 11 residues. Here the CDR3 reads CSATISLRQFF. The CDR3 DNA reads TGCAGTGCCACCATTTCCCTGAGGCAGTTCTTC.

The genes are TRBV7-8 and TRBJ2-3; D is ambiguous. The CDR3 is made up of 13 amino acids. The germline V gene encodes CDR1 SGHVS and CDR2 FQNEAQ. Trimming cost V 2 bases and J 6 bases, with 9 bases left between them. CDR3 DNA sequence: TGTGCCAGCAGCTTACTAGATTCGGATACGCAGTATTTT. This gives the protein CASSLLDSDTQYF.

The chain has TRBV7-6 and TRBJ1-1; 7 nucleotides match TRBD1. V was pared by 3 bases and J by 1 base, with 11 bases of the junction left unmatched. This CDR3 contains 17 residues. Germline CDR1 is SGHVS and CDR2 is FNYEAQ. The CDR3 reads CASSFSSQGGQNTEAFF. In DNA, the CDR3 is TGTGCCAGCAGCTTTTCATCCCAGGGGGGCCAGAACACTGAAGCTTTCTTT.

This clonotype was seen only a few times. The chain has TRBV11-2 and TRBJ2-7; perhaps D is TRBD1 or TRBD2 (5 bases each). The V end lost 5 bases, the J end lost 2 bases, and 13 bases lay between the germline ends. Germline assignment: CDR1 SGHAT and CDR2 FQNNGV. The CDR3 has 14 residues. As DNA, the CDR3 is TGTGCCAGCAGCAAACCGGGACGGGCCTACGAGCAGTACTTC. Its protein product is CASSKPGRAYEQYF.

V and J are TRBV6-2 or TRBV6-3 and TRBJ2-3; D is unclear. From germline, CDR1 is MNHEY and CDR2 SVGEGT. This CDR3 is 14 amino acids long. V was pared by 2 bases and J by 2 bases, with 8 bases between. The CDR3 region has the DNA TGTGCCAGCAGTTACAATCTTCCCACAGATACGCAGTATTTT. Translated, it gives CASSYNLPTDTQYF.

The chain is built from TRBV23-1 and TRBJ2-7; maybe TRBD1 (5 bases). TRBV23-1 is flagged as an ORF with uncertain function. The CDR3 is 18 residues long. V shed 4 bases and J shed 4 bases, with 26 bases lying between them. The CDR3 is CASSPAGKKYPLPYEQYF. The CDR3 nucleotides read TGCGCCAGCAGTCCGGCAGGGAAAAAGTACCCCCTCCCGTACGAGCAGTACTTC.

The chain is built from TRBV7-2 and TRBJ2-3; D is perhaps TRBD2 (6 bases). Trimming took off 5 bases at V and 5 bases at J, with 17 bases between the two ends. CDR3 length: 15 amino acids. Germline CDR1 is SGHTA and CDR2 is FQGNSA. Here the CDR3 DNA reads TGTGCCAGCAGCCGTTCTACGGGGGTTGGAGATACGCAGTATTTT. This encodes CASSRSTGVGDTQYF.

The rearrangement uses TRBV7-2 and TRBJ1-1; no firm D call. The CDR3 extends over 14 amino acids. The germline V and J ends were trimmed by 2 bases and 1 base, with 8 bases remaining between them. The V gene's germline CDR1 is SGHTA and CDR2 FQGNSA. The CDR3 here is CASSLTPANTEAFF. In nucleotides, the CDR3 is TGTGCCAGCAGCTTAACTCCAGCGAACACTGAAGCTTTCTTT.

The chain combines TRBV2 with TRBJ1-2; a weak D match, TRBD1 (5 bases). CDR1 and CDR2 from the germline V gene are SNHLY and FYNNEI. The ends were cut back, 4 bases at V and 5 bases at J, with 11 bases in the middle. This CDR3 is 13 amino acids long. The CDR3 here is CASSVGTEYGYTF. Written as DNA, the CDR3 is TGTGCCAGCAGTGTCGGGACGGAATATGGCTACACCTTC.

This clonotype was seen only a few times. J is TRBJ1-2 and V is TRBV4-1, with D possibly TRBD1 on 6 matching bases. This CDR3 comprises 15 residues. From germline, CDR1 is MGHRA and CDR2 YSYEKL. Deletions cut 1 base from V and 0 bases from J, with 9 bases between. This CDR3 reads CASSQGTAPNYGYTF. CDR3 DNA sequence: TGCGCCAGCAGCCAAGGGACAGCTCCTAACTATGGCTACACCTTC.

CDR3 DNA: TGCAGCGTTGAAGGCCTTACAAGGACTGAAGCTTTCTTT. Residues: CSVEGLTRTEAFF. The V gene is TRBV29-1, the J gene TRBJ1-1; D unclear. The V and J ends lost 1 base and 5 bases respectively, with 11 bases between them. The CDR3 consists of 13 residues. Germline V gene lookup returns CDR1 SQVTM and CDR2 ANQGSEA.

The chain recombines TRBV20-1 with TRBJ2-3; 8 bases are a match to TRBD1. V lost 2 bases and J lost 4; bases outside the gene matches: 11. Germline CDR1 is DFQATT and CDR2 is SNEGSKA (reference sequence). The CDR3 length is 16 residues. The CDR3 DNA reads TGCAGTGCTAGAAGCCAGACAGGGGAAGTGGCAGATACGCAGTATTTT. It encodes CSARSQTGEVADTQYF.

The chain couples TRBV28 to TRBJ1-6, with D possibly matching TRBD1 (6 bases). The germline CDR1 and CDR2 sequences are MDHEN and SYDVKM. The CDR3 has 16 residues. V gave up 6 bases and J gave up 2 bases, with 14 bases separating them. The CDR3 is CASSLTGRAYNSPLHF. The DNA for the CDR3 is TGTGCCAGCAGCCTAACAGGGAGGGCCTATAATTCACCCCTCCACTTT.

This clonotype appeared a few times. This chain joins TRBV3-1 and TRBJ2-5; D may be TRBD1 (5 bases). The CDR3 has 14 residues. The germline V gene encodes CDR1 LGHDT and CDR2 YNNKEL (reference sequence). Trimming took off 4 bases at V and 6 bases at J, with 15 bases between the two ends. The CDR3, as DNA: TGTGCCAGCAGCCCCTTGGGGCCCGCGAAGACCCAGTACTTC. Protein sequence: CASSPLGPAKTQYF.

The chain combines TRBV7-2 with TRBJ2-5, with D hard to call. Germline V gene sequence: CDR1 SGHTA, CDR2 FQGNSA. Trimming took off 7 bases at V and 0 bases at J, with 12 bases between the two ends. This CDR3 contains 14 residues. The CDR3 here is CASTPRLHQETQYF. CDR3 DNA sequence: TGTGCCAGCACCCCGAGACTCCACCAAGAGACCCAGTACTTC.

The chain combines TRBV24-1 with TRBJ1-6; D is undetermined. The CDR3 contains 13 residues. The V and J ends lost 9 bases and 7 bases respectively, with 12 bases between them. Germline V gene lookup returns CDR1 KGHDR and CDR2 SFDVKD. The CDR3 loop is CATREDGNSPLHF. The CDR3 bases are TGTGCCACCCGAGAGGATGGGAATTCACCCCTCCACTTT.

The chain links TRBV4-2 to TRBJ2-7; 9 bases match TRBD1. The CDR3 runs 14 residues. Germline CDR1 and CDR2: LGHNA and YNFKEQ. The V segment lost 4 bases and the J segment 1 base; nucleotides outside the gene matches: 2. This chain's CDR3 is CASSRGTGSYEQYF. The CDR3, as DNA: TGTGCCAGCAGCCGCGGGACAGGGTCCTACGAGCAGTACTTC.

The rearrangement links TRBV12-3 or TRBV12-4 to TRBJ2-5; TRBD2 agrees at 13 bases. This CDR3 has 18 residues. V lost 4 bases, J lost 1 base, and 9 bases stayed unmatched. CDR3 in DNA: TGTGCCAGCAGTTACGGCTGGACTAGCGGGAGTTCCCAAGAGACCCAGTACTTC. Translated: CASSYGWTSGSSQETQYF.

The V gene is TRBV11-1, the J gene TRBJ1-1, with TRBD1 as a possible D gene (5 bases). CDR1 and CDR2 from the germline V gene are SGHAT and FQDESV (reference sequence). V dropped 3 bases and J dropped 4 bases, with 6 bases sitting between them. This CDR3 contains 12 residues. In nucleotides, the CDR3 is TGTGCCAGCAGCTTGGGGGTCACTGAAGCTTTCTTT. Translation: CASSLGVTEAFF.